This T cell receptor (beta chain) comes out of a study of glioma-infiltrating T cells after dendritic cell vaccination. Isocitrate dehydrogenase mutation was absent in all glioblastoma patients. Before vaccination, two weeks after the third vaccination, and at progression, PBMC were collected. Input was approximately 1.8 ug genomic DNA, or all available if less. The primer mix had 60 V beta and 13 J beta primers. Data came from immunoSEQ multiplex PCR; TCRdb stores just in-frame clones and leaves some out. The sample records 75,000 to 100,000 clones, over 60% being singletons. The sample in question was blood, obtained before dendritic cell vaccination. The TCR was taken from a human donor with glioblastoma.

CDR3 sequence: CASSLTSGANNEQFF. CDR3 DNA: TGTGCCAGCAGTCTCACTAGCGGGGCTAACAATGAGCAGTTCTTC. The rearrangement links TRBV11-2 to TRBJ2-1; 10 nucleotides match TRBD2. Germline lookup yields CDR1 SGHAT and CDR2 FQNNGV. The V and J ends lost 6 bases and 5 bases, in that order; junction bases with no gene match: 7. CDR3 length equals 15 residues.